This is a list of T cell receptor beta chains from one sample in a study of brain T cells in children with intractable seizures. Only in-frame clones appear in the TCRdb table, and some are missing; sequencing was by immunoSEQ multiplex PCR. This table has fewer than 150,000 clones, under 95% appearing once. Sample: peripheral blood, taken at surgery. These receptors originate from a boy less than two years old with hemimegalencephaly and intractable seizures. Each CDR3 is given with its conserved first and last residue. The order of the fields is CDR3 DNA, CDR3 protein, J gene, clone size, D gene, V gene. D genes are given only for firm matches. Where a row states a size, it is once, few, many or the class of an expanded clone; other rows omit it.

cdr3_nt: TGTGCCAGCAGCGCGCTCCCCGAGGCGCCCCAGCATTTT
cdr3_aa: CASSALPEAPQHF
j_call: TRBJ1-5
clone_size: .
d_call: .
v_call: TRBV11-2

cdr3_nt: TGTGCCAGCAGTTTACTATTCACCCGGCGGGACGGCGCCCTGAATCAGCCCCAGCATTTT
cdr3_aa: CASSLLFTRRDGALNQPQHF
j_call: TRBJ1-5
clone_size: .
d_call: .
v_call: TRBV28

cdr3_nt: TGCAGTGCTAGTGGCCGAGTAGGCGAAGGTGGCTACACCTTC
cdr3_aa: CSASGRVGEGGYTF
j_call: TRBJ1-2
clone_size: .
d_call: .
v_call: TRBV20-1

cdr3_nt: TGTGCCAGCTCACCAAGGGTCCTAGCGCCGAACACCGGGGAGCTGTTTTTT
cdr3_aa: CASSPRVLAPNTGELFF
j_call: TRBJ2-2
clone_size: .
d_call: .
v_call: TRBV18

cdr3_nt: TGCGCCAGCAGCTTGGCAAACTCCCGACTAGCGGGTGCAGATACGCAGTATTTT
cdr3_aa: CASSLANSRLAGADTQYF
j_call: TRBJ2-3
clone_size: .
d_call: TRBD2
v_call: TRBV5-1

cdr3_nt: TGCGCCAGCTCGCGGACTACTAAGAGCTACAAGCAGTACTTC
cdr3_aa: CASSRTTKSYKQYF
j_call: TRBJ2-7
clone_size: .
d_call: .
v_call: TRBV5-1

cdr3_nt: TGTGCCAGCAGCCATAGGCAGGACAGAGATCAGCCCCAGCATTTT
cdr3_aa: CASSHRQDRDQPQHF
j_call: TRBJ1-5
clone_size: .
d_call: .
v_call: TRBV4-2

cdr3_nt: TGTGCCAGCAGTGAACTGTGGACCACCACTAACCAGCATTTT
cdr3_aa: CASSELWTTTNQHF
j_call: TRBJ1-5
clone_size: .
d_call: .
v_call: TRBV6-1

cdr3_nt: TGTGCCAGCTCACCGCAACAGGGGGCCCAAGAGACCCAGTACTTC
cdr3_aa: CASSPQQGAQETQYF
j_call: TRBJ2-5
clone_size: .
d_call: TRBD1
v_call: TRBV18

cdr3_nt: TGTGCCGAAAGTACTAGCGGGAGGCGTACCCAATACAATGAGCAGTTCTTC
cdr3_aa: CAESTSGRRTQYNEQFF
j_call: TRBJ2-1
clone_size: .
d_call: TRBD2
v_call: TRBV7-2

cdr3_nt: TGTGCCAGCAGCCAGGGCGGTACGGGGGGGGAGACCCAGTACTTC
cdr3_aa: CASSQGGTGGETQYF
j_call: TRBJ2-5
clone_size: once
d_call: TRBD2
v_call: TRBV7-2

cdr3_nt: TGTGCCAGCAGCCAACTAGCGGGAGGGACTGAGCAGTTCTTC
cdr3_aa: CASSQLAGGTEQFF
j_call: TRBJ2-1
clone_size: .
d_call: TRBD2
v_call: TRBV11-3

cdr3_nt: TGTGCCAGCAGTCCCCGACAGGGGCCCAGAAAGACCCAGTACTTC
cdr3_aa: CASSPRQGPRKTQYF
j_call: TRBJ2-5
clone_size: .
d_call: TRBD1
v_call: TRBV6-5

cdr3_nt: TGTGCCAGCAGCCAGAGGGGCGGGAGTGAAGGTACAGATACGCAGTATTTT
cdr3_aa: CASSQRGGSEGTDTQYF
j_call: TRBJ2-3
clone_size: .
d_call: TRBD2
v_call: TRBV3-1/TRBV3-2

cdr3_nt: TGTGCCAGTAGTATAGGTGATCAGCCCCAGCATTTT
cdr3_aa: CASSIGDQPQHF
j_call: TRBJ1-5
clone_size: .
d_call: .
v_call: TRBV19

cdr3_nt: TGTGCCAGCAGCCCCCTAGCGGGAGGGAACACCGGGGAGCTGTTTTTT
cdr3_aa: CASSPLAGGNTGELFF
j_call: TRBJ2-2
clone_size: .
d_call: TRBD2
v_call: TRBV11-3

cdr3_nt: TGTGCTAGTGGTTTGCCAGACCGCGACAGGGGGCGAGGAGCCGGGGAGCTGTTTTTT
cdr3_aa: CASGLPDRDRGRGAGELFF
j_call: TRBJ2-2
clone_size: once
d_call: TRBD1
v_call: TRBV12-5

cdr3_nt: TGTGCCAGCAGCCTACAATCCACAGCAGAGCAGTACTTC
cdr3_aa: CASSLQSTAEQYF
j_call: TRBJ2-7
clone_size: .
d_call: .
v_call: TRBV5-4

cdr3_nt: TGTGCCATCAGTGAGAAGGGACAGCTCCAAGAGACCCAGTACTTC
cdr3_aa: CAISEKGQLQETQYF
j_call: TRBJ2-5
clone_size: .
d_call: TRBD1
v_call: TRBV10-3

cdr3_nt: TGTGCCAGCAGCCCGGACAGGGGAAATGGCTACACCTTC
cdr3_aa: CASSPDRGNGYTF
j_call: TRBJ1-2
clone_size: .
d_call: TRBD1
v_call: TRBV7-8

cdr3_nt: TGCGCCAGCAGCTTGGGGGACCCCAGCTCCTACGAGCAGTACTTC
cdr3_aa: CASSLGDPSSYEQYF
j_call: TRBJ2-7
clone_size: .
d_call: .
v_call: TRBV5-1

cdr3_nt: TGTGCCAGCAGCGTAGGGATCTATCCTACCTCCTACGAGCAGTACTTC
cdr3_aa: CASSVGIYPTSYEQYF
j_call: TRBJ2-7
clone_size: .
d_call: .
v_call: TRBV9

cdr3_nt: TGTGCCAGCAGCTTAGGGGGGGCGGATGAAAAACTGTTTTTT
cdr3_aa: CASSLGGADEKLFF
j_call: TRBJ1-4
clone_size: .
d_call: .
v_call: TRBV5-6

cdr3_nt: TGTGCCAGCAACCCCGGGTGGGGGAACGACGAGCAGTACTTC
cdr3_aa: CASNPGWGNDEQYF
j_call: TRBJ2-7
clone_size: .
d_call: .
v_call: TRBV28

cdr3_nt: TGCAGTGCCGGGACAGGGGCATTAGAGTACTTC
cdr3_aa: CSAGTGALEYF
j_call: TRBJ2-7
clone_size: .
d_call: TRBD1
v_call: TRBV20-1

cdr3_nt: TGTGCCAGCAGCCCCCGGCCTATAACCTACAATGAGCAGTTCTTC
cdr3_aa: CASSPRPITYNEQFF
j_call: TRBJ2-1
clone_size: .
d_call: .
v_call: TRBV11-3

cdr3_nt: TGTGCCAGCAGCTTGGGACGGCTTAGGGACGAGCAGTACTTC
cdr3_aa: CASSLGRLRDEQYF
j_call: TRBJ2-7
clone_size: .
d_call: .
v_call: TRBV5-4

cdr3_nt: TGCGCCAGCAGCTTAGGAGGGACTAGCCCGTACAATGAGCAGTTCTTC
cdr3_aa: CASSLGGTSPYNEQFF
j_call: TRBJ2-1
clone_size: .
d_call: TRBD2
v_call: TRBV5-1

cdr3_nt: TGTGCCAGCAGCTTAGAAGCCTGGGAGCAGTACTTC
cdr3_aa: CASSLEAWEQYF
j_call: TRBJ2-7
clone_size: .
d_call: .
v_call: TRBV7-9

cdr3_nt: TGTGCCAGCAGTCAACTAGCGGGAGGAGGTGGAGAGACCCAGTACTTC
cdr3_aa: CASSQLAGGGGETQYF
j_call: TRBJ2-5
clone_size: few
d_call: TRBD2
v_call: TRBV6-2/TRBV6-3

cdr3_nt: TGTGCCAGCAGCTCCGGACGGGCTTACTCGAACACCGGGGAGCTGTTTTTT
cdr3_aa: CASSSGRAYSNTGELFF
j_call: TRBJ2-2
clone_size: .
d_call: .
v_call: TRBV13

cdr3_nt: TGTGCCAGCAGCTTGTCCCCAAGGTACAATGAGCAGTTCTTC
cdr3_aa: CASSLSPRYNEQFF
j_call: TRBJ2-1
clone_size: .
d_call: .
v_call: TRBV7-3

cdr3_nt: TGTGCCAGCAGTTACTCACCCTGGGAGGGAGACAATGAGCAGTTCTTC
cdr3_aa: CASSYSPWEGDNEQFF
j_call: TRBJ2-1
clone_size: .
d_call: TRBD2
v_call: TRBV6-5

cdr3_nt: TGTGCCAGCAGCTTATCGCAGGGCACCGGGGAGCTGTTTTTT
cdr3_aa: CASSLSQGTGELFF
j_call: TRBJ2-2
clone_size: .
d_call: .
v_call: TRBV7-3

cdr3_nt: TGTGCCAGCTCACCACAGGGCAGCCTTTATTTTGAGCAGTACTTC
cdr3_aa: CASSPQGSLYFEQYF
j_call: TRBJ2-7
clone_size: .
d_call: .
v_call: TRBV18

cdr3_nt: TGCGCCAGCAGCATAACCTCGGGACCCCTCTACGAGCAGTACTTC
cdr3_aa: CASSITSGPLYEQYF
j_call: TRBJ2-7
clone_size: .
d_call: .
v_call: TRBV4-1

cdr3_nt: TGTGCCAGCAGGTACCGGGAGCCAGGCACTGAAGCTTTCTTT
cdr3_aa: CASRYREPGTEAFF
j_call: TRBJ1-1
clone_size: .
d_call: .
v_call: TRBV6-4

cdr3_nt: TGTGCCAGCAGCTTGATCGGGCTGAACTATGGCTACACCTTC
cdr3_aa: CASSLIGLNYGYTF
j_call: TRBJ1-2
clone_size: .
d_call: .
v_call: TRBV5-6

cdr3_nt: TGTGCCACCAGAAAGGCGGGAGGCAAATCCTACGAGCAGTACTTC
cdr3_aa: CATRKAGGKSYEQYF
j_call: TRBJ2-7
clone_size: once
d_call: TRBD2
v_call: TRBV28

cdr3_nt: TGTGCCAGCAGGGGAGGGGGTAGGACAGATACGCAGTATTTT
cdr3_aa: CASRGGGRTDTQYF
j_call: TRBJ2-3
clone_size: .
d_call: .
v_call: TRBV6-5

cdr3_nt: TGTGCCAGCAGCTTAGTCCTAGCGGGAGGGTACGAGCAGTACTTC
cdr3_aa: CASSLVLAGGYEQYF
j_call: TRBJ2-7
clone_size: once
d_call: TRBD2
v_call: TRBV7-2

cdr3_nt: TGTGCCAGCAGCTTAGGAGGGCTAGCGGGAGTGAAGACCCAGTACTTC
cdr3_aa: CASSLGGLAGVKTQYF
j_call: TRBJ2-5
clone_size: .
d_call: TRBD2
v_call: TRBV7-3

cdr3_nt: TGTGCCATCAGTCCCGGACAGGGCAGGGGCTACACCTTC
cdr3_aa: CAISPGQGRGYTF
j_call: TRBJ1-2
clone_size: .
d_call: TRBD1
v_call: TRBV10-3

cdr3_nt: TGTGCCATCGCTGGTGGGGGAGGGGATACGCAGTATTTT
cdr3_aa: CAIAGGGGDTQYF
j_call: TRBJ2-3
clone_size: .
d_call: TRBD2
v_call: TRBV10-3

cdr3_nt: TGTGCCAGCAGCCCAGGGGGGGGAGGAGGCTACACCTTC
cdr3_aa: CASSPGGGGGYTF
j_call: TRBJ1-2
clone_size: .
d_call: TRBD1
v_call: TRBV7-2

cdr3_nt: TGTGCCAGCAGGAGAACTAGCGGGAAAAACATTCAGTACTTC
cdr3_aa: CASRRTSGKNIQYF
j_call: TRBJ2-4
clone_size: .
d_call: TRBD2
v_call: TRBV2